The present entry profiles one T cell receptor (beta chain) with its context. Its specificity is unknown. These data are taken from a study of cytomegalovirus exposure and HLA in healthy donors. Study-wide points: In a later analysis, donors in an Asian-associated ancestry cluster reportedly had fewer N-insertions in productive TCRs than the cohort mean. Later analysis identified a missense DCLRE1C variant that was linked to TCR beta V- and J-gene trimming. HLA allele associations emerged for around 15,000 TCR beta sequences in a later analysis, at 0.05 false discovery rate.

The PCR had 60 Vbeta and 13 Jbeta primers. The data were produced by immunoSEQ multiplex PCR, yet TCRdb's version contains in-frame clones alone and is incomplete. The profile shows a few hundred thousand clones, around 89% of them singletons. Material: PBMCs. The sequence was collected from a woman aged 18 to 35 in good health and CMV-seronegative.

The chain's CDR3 is CASSPVTGFYGYTF. The CDR3 DNA follows: TGTGCCAGCAGCCCCGTGACAGGATTTTATGGCTACACCTTC. The rearrangement joins TRBV7-2 to TRBJ1-2; maybe TRBD1 (6 bases). CDR3 length: 14 residues. CDR1 SGHTA and CDR2 FQGNSA come from the germline V gene. V was trimmed by 5 bases and J by 5 bases, leaving 15 bases between them.